This passage covers 11 T cell receptor beta chains from one sample sequenced in a study of blood T cell repertoires in COVID-19 (dated by TCRdb to 2019 to 2021). Library preparation was by the immunoSEQ multiplex PCR assay. TCRdb took this table from immuneACCESS and kept in-frame rearrangements with V and J called. Such tables lack part of the clones; where checked against another copy, unresolved V genes explain under half of the gap, and the rest is unexplained. The sample contains approximately 41,000 clones, around 86% of them found a single time. The ten most abundant clones make up approximately 21% of the sample. The sequencing input was peripheral blood. These receptor sequences come from a man aged 45 to 65 with active COVID-19.

The chain combines TRBV7-3 with TRBJ1-5, with unresolved D. This CDR3 has 13 amino acids. Per germline, CDR1 SGHTA and CDR2 FQGTGA. The V end was cut by 5 bases, the J end by 1 base, with 6 bases between. This CDR3 reads CASSLDSNQPQHF. The CDR3 region has the DNA TGTGCCAGCAGCCTAGACAGCAATCAGCCCCAGCATTTT.

This clone was found a few times. This sequence joins TRBV14 and TRBJ2-7, with 10 positions matching TRBD1. The V segment lost 0 bases and the J segment 3 bases; nucleotides outside the gene matches: 2. Germline loops: CDR1 SGHDN, CDR2 FVKESK. The CDR3 consists of 15 residues. CDR3 sequence: CASSQEGQGFYEQYF. In DNA, the CDR3 is TGTGCCAGCAGCCAAGAGGGACAGGGGTTCTACGAGCAGTACTTC.

The rearrangement joins TRBV30 to TRBJ2-1, with a possible D match to TRBD1 (5 bases). This CDR3 is 12 amino acids long. Germline CDR1 GTSNPN, CDR2 SVGIG (reference sequence). The ends were cut back, 4 bases at V and 7 bases at J, with 11 bases in the middle. Written as DNA, the CDR3 is TGTGCCTGGAAGCCAGGGATGAATGAGCAGTTCTTC. Its protein product is CAWKPGMNEQFF.

This rearrangement joins TRBV27 to TRBJ2-5; 11 bases are a match to TRBD1. The CDR3 consists of 18 residues. Germline trimming cut 5 bases from V and 1 base from J; bases unmatched to any gene: 12. Germline values: CDR1 MNHEY, CDR2 SMNVEV (reference sequence). In DNA form, the CDR3 reads TGTGCCAGCAGTCCCCTGTATGGGACAGGGGGAGCCCAAGAGACCCAGTACTTC. Translating it yields CASSPLYGTGGAQETQYF.

This clone has just a few counts. This chain uses TRBV30 with TRBJ1-5; a weak D match, TRBD1 (6 bases). V lost 4 bases and J 1 base, leaving 11 bases between the germline ends. The CDR3 runs 14 residues. From germline, CDR1 is GTSNPN and CDR2 SVGIG (reference sequence). CDR3 coding DNA: TGTGCCTGGACAGGGGCCGGGAGCAATCAGCCCCAGCATTTT. It encodes CAWTGAGSNQPQHF. The full variable domain, in which reference TRBV30 and TRBJ1-5 provide the parts outside the CDR3, is SQTIHQWPATLVQPVGSPLSLECTVEGTSNPNLYWYRQAAGRGLQLLFYSVGIGQISSEVPQNLSASRPQDRQFILSSKKLLLSDSGFYLCAWTGAGSNQPQHFGDGTRLSIL.

The chain carries TRBV19 and TRBJ2-4; no definite D call. The germline V gene encodes CDR1 LNHDA and CDR2 SQIVND (reference sequence). The CDR3 runs 14 residues. V gave up 7 bases and J gave up 6 bases, with 16 bases separating them. In nucleotides, the CDR3 is TGTGCCAGTAATGAAAAAGACCCGGGAAACATTCAGTACTTC. It codes for CASNEKDPGNIQYF.

This sequence joins TRBV9 and TRBJ1-3, with a possible D match to TRBD1 (5 bases). This CDR3 contains 15 residues. The germline gives CDR1 SGDLS, CDR2 YYNGEE. The germline V and J ends were trimmed by 3 bases and 7 bases, with 17 bases remaining between them. In DNA form, the CDR3 reads TGTGCCAGCAGCGACAGAACAGGCGAAGGGAACACCATATATTTT. Protein sequence: CASSDRTGEGNTIYF.

The V call is TRBV12-2, the J call TRBJ2-2; the DNA was not used to check the table's D call, TRBD2. TRBV12-2 corresponds to a pseudogene. CDR3 length equals 19 residues. The DNA for the CDR3 is TGTGCAAGTCGCCCAGCCACTGCGGGAGGGCCTCCGAACACCGGGGAGCTGTTTTTT. This sequence encodes CASRPATAGGPPNTGELFF.

This clone was observed a single time. The chain combines TRBV2 with TRBJ1-2; 7 positions agree with TRBD1. The V gene end was trimmed by 9 bases and the J gene end by 4 bases; junction bases not matched to a gene: 14. The CDR3 length is 15 residues. Looked up from germline, CDR1 is SNHLY and CDR2 is FYNNEI. This CDR3 is CASPPSGQPIYGYTF. DNA for the CDR3: TGTGCCAGTCCTCCCTCGGGACAGCCAATCTATGGCTACACCTTC.

This chain uses TRBV29-1 with TRBJ2-2; the match to TRBD2 covers 9 bases. Germline V gives CDR1 SQVTM, CDR2 ANQGSEA. The CDR3 is 14 residues long. V was pared by 5 bases and J by 0 bases, with 1 base of the junction left unmatched. The CDR3, as DNA: TGCAGCGTTTCTAGCGGGGCGAACACCGGGGAGCTGTTTTTT. The encoded protein is CSVSSGANTGELFF.

CDR3 nucleotides: TGTGCCACCAGCAAGGGGATAGCCTACGAGCAGTACTTC. It is translated as CATSKGIAYEQYF. This chain uses TRBV15 with TRBJ2-7; a weak D match, TRBD1 (5 bases). V was cut by 4 bases and J by 2 bases, with 9 bases left in between. The CDR3 consists of 13 residues. The germline V gene encodes CDR1 LNHNV and CDR2 YYDKDF (reference sequence).